This T cell receptor beta chain was sequenced for a study of blood T cell repertoires in COVID-19. About the study: COVID-19 samples, acute and convalescent, were from the United States, Italy and Spain. PBMCs, B-cell-depleted T cells, or T cells provided the cDNA or gDNA that made up the material.

The CDR3 spans 16 residues. Germline CDR1 reads SGHNT; CDR2 reads YENEEA. V dropped 2 bases and J dropped 5 bases, with 15 bases sitting between them. In the source study's methods: Researchers report that nucleated cell counts were estimated from reference gene primer amplification. The repertoire was sequenced with immunoSEQ multiplex PCR; TCRdb's copy has only in-frame clones and lacks some. V and J calls plus clone size are reproduced from that table; the DNA served to infer D and trimming. The sample includes roughly 120,000 clones, 78% of them seen just once. This clone was seen only once. Input material: peripheral blood. This clonotype was obtained from a man in his 70s with acute or convalescent COVID-19. The chain has TRBV11-3 and TRBJ1-4; possible D gene TRBD1, 5 bases. The CDR3 loop reads CASSLRQGSPNEKLFF. CDR3 nucleotides: TGTGCCAGCAGCTTACGCCAGGGCTCTCCGAATGAAAAACTGTTTTTT. Looking up the rest from reference TRBV11-3 and TRBJ1-4 gives the full variable domain: EAGVVQSPRYKIIEKKQPVAFWCNPISGHNTLYWYLQNLGQGPELLIRYENEEAVDDSQLPKDRFSAERLKGVDSTLKIQPAELGDSAVYLCASSLRQGSPNEKLFFGSGTQLSVL.